The T cell receptor (beta chain) under discussion was sequenced for a study of PD-1 blockade in classical Hodgkin lymphoma. Method: immunoSEQ multiplex PCR; TCRdb's copy keeps in-frame clones and lacks some. Here the sample spans about 25,000 clones, more than 75% being singletons. Findings and limits, study-wide: Any patient who commenced nivolumab under 1 year after ASCT was excluded. As was reported, newly diagnosed patients showed lower baseline TCR diversity than healthy donors did.

The germline V gene has CDR1 SGHRS and CDR2 YFSETQ. V lost 4 bases, J lost 6 bases, and 17 bases stayed unmatched. The CDR3 covers 18 residues. No patient escaped relapse after autologous stem cell transplantation, and brentuximab vedotin exposure varied. Only a few counts were recorded for this clone. The antigen is undetermined. This specimen consisted of peripheral blood mononuclear cells (PBMCs), obtained at baseline. The TCR originated in a human donor with classical Hodgkin lymphoma. V gene TRBV5-1 combines with J gene TRBJ2-1; 9 bases are a match to TRBD1. DNA of the CDR3: TGCGCCAGCAGCGGACAGCAATGGGACAGGGAAAACCTCAATGAGCAGTTCTTC. Translated, it gives CASSGQQWDRENLNEQFF.